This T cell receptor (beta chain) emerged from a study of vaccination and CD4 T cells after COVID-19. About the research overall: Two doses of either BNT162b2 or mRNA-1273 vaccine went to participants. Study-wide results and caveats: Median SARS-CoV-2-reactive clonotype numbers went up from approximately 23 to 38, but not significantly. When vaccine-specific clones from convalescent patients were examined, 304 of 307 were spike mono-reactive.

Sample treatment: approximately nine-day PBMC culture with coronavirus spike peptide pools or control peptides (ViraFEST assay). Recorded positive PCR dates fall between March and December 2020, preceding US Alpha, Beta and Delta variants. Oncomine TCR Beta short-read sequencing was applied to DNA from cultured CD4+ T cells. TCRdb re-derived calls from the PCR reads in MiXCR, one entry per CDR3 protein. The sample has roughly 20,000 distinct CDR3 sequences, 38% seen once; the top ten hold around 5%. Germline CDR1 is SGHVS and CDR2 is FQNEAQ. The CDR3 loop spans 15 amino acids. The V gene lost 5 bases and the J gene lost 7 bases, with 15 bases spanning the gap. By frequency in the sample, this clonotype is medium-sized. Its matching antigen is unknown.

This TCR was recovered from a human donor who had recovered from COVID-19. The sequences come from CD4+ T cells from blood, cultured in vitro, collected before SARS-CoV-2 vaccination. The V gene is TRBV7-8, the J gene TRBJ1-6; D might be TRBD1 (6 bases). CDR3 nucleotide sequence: TGTGCCAGCAGCCGGGGCGGGACAAGGAATTCACCCCTCCACTTT. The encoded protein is CASSRGGTRNSPLHF.